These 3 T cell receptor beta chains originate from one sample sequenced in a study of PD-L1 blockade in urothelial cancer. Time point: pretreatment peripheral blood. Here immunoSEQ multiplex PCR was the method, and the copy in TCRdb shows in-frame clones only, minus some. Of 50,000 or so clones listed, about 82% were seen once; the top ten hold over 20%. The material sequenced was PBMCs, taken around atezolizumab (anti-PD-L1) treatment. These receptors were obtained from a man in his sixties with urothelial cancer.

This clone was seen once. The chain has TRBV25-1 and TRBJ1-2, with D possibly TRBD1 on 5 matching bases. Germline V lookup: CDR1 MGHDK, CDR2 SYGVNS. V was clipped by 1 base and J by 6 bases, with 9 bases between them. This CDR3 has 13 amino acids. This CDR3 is CASSEWGADGYTF. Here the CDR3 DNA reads TGTGCCAGCAGTGAATGGGGCGCGGATGGCTACACCTTC.

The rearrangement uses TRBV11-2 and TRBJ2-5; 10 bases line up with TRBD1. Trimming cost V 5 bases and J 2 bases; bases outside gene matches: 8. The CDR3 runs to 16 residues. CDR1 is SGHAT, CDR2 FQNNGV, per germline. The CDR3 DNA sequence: TGTGCCAGCAGCAATTACGACAGGGGGCTGCAAGAGACCCAGTACTTC. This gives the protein CASSNYDRGLQETQYF.

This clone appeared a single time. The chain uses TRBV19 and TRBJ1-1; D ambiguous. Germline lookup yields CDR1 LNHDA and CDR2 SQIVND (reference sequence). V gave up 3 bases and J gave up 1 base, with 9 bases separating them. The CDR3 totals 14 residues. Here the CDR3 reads CASSMGRRNTEAFF. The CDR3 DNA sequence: TGTGCCAGTAGTATGGGGAGGAGGAACACTGAAGCTTTCTTT.